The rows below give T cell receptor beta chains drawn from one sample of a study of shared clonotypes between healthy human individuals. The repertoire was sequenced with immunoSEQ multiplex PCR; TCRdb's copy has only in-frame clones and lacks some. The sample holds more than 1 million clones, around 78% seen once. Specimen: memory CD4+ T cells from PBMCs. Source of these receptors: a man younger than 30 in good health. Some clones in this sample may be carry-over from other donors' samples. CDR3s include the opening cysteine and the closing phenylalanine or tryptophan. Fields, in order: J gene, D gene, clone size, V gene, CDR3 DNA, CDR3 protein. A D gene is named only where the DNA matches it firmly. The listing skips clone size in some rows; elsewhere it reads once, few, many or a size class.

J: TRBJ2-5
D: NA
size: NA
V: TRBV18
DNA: TGTGCCAGCTCCCGAACCACAGGAGAGACCCAGTACTTC
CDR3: CASSRTTGETQYF

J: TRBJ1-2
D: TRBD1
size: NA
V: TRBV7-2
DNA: TGTGCCAGCAGCTTAGCCCGCAGGGGGCGGGGCTACACCTTC
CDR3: CASSLARRGRGYTF

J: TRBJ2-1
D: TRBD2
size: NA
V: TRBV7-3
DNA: TGTGCCAGCAGCTTCCGACTAGCGGGAGCCAGTGAGCAGTTCTTC
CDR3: CASSFRLAGASEQFF

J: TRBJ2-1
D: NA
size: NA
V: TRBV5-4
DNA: TGTGCCAGCAGCTTGGGGCAGGGCCCTCGATACAATGAGCAGTTCTTC
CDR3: CASSLGQGPRYNEQFF

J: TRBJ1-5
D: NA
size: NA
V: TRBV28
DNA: TGTGCCAGCACCTCCATAAGGATAAATCAGCCCCAGCATTTT
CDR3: CASTSIRINQPQHF

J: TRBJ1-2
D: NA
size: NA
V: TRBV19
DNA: TGTGCCAGTAGTATAGATCGGCAGGGGAAATATGGCTACACCTTC
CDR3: CASSIDRQGKYGYTF

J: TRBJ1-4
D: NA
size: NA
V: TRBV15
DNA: TGTGCCACCAGCATACGACAGAAAGAAAAACTGTTTTTT
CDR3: CATSIRQKEKLFF

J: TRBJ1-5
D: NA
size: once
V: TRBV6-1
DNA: TGTGCCAGCAGTGAAGGGGCAGGGACCCAGCCCCAGCATTTT
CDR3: CASSEGAGTQPQHF

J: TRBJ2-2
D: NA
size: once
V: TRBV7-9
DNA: TGTGCCAGCAGCACCACGAACACCGGGGAGCTGTTTTTT
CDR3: CASSTTNTGELFF

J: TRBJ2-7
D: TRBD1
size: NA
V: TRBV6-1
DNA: TGTGCCAGCACCGTGGACAGGGGATACGAGCAGTACTTC
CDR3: CASTVDRGYEQYF

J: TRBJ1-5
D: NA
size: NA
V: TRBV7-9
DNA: TGTGCCAGCAGCTTATTATTCGGGGAGCCCCAGCATTTT
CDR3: CASSLLFGEPQHF

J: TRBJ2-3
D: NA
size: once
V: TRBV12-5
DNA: TGTGCTAGTGGTGCCTCCGTTGGGGGTAGATATACGCAGTATTTT
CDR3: CASGASVGGRYTQYF

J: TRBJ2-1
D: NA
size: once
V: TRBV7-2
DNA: TGTGCCAGCAGCCCCAGAGAATTTAAGCAGTTCTTC
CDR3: CASSPREFKQFF

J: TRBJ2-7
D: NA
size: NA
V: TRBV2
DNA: TGTGCCAGCAGCCTGAAGAGAACGGAGCAGTACTTC
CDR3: CASSLKRTEQYF

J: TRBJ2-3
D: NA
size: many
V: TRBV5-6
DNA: TGTGCCAGCAGCCTGCAGGGGACAGATACGCAGTATTTT
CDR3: CASSLQGTDTQYF

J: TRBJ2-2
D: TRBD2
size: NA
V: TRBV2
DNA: TGTGCCAGCAGGATAGCGGGAGGGGACACCGGGGAGCTGTTTTTT
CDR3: CASRIAGGDTGELFF

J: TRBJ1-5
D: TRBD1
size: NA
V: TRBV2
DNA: TGTGCCAGCAGTGAATTAGGGACAGGGTTTCCCCAGCATTTT
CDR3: CASSELGTGFPQHF

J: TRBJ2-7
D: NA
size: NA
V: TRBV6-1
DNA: TGTGCCAGCAGGGCGCGGGGCAACTACGAGCAGTACTTC
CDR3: CASRARGNYEQYF

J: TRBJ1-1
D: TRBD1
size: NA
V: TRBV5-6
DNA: TGTGCCAGCAGCTTAAATACCGGGACAGGGGGTACTGAAGCTTTCTTT
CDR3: CASSLNTGTGGTEAFF

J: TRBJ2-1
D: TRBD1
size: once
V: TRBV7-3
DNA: TGTGCCAGCAGCCGCTCTGGGACAGGGCTCTACAATGAGCAGTTCTTC
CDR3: CASSRSGTGLYNEQFF

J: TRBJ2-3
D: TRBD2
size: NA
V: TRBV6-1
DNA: TGTGCCAGCGGGGGGACTAGCGGACTCACAGATACGCAGTATTTT
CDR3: CASGGTSGLTDTQYF

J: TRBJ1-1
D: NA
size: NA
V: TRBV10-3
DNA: TGTGCCATCAACCAGGACGGATGGAACACTGAAGCTTTCTTT
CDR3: CAINQDGWNTEAFF

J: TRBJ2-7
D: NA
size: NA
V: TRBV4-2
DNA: TGTGCCAGCAGCCAAGGACAGGAGGGGTCCTACGAGCAGTACTTC
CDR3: CASSQGQEGSYEQYF

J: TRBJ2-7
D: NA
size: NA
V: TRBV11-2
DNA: TGTGCCAGCAGCTTTGGGACGGACACCTACGAGCAGTACTTC
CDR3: CASSFGTDTYEQYF

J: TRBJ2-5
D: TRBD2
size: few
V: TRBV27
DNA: TGTGCCAGCAGTCCGGGACTAGCGTATGAGGAGACCCAGTACTTC
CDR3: CASSPGLAYEETQYF

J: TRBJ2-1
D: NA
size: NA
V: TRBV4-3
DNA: TGCGCCAGCAGCCAAGACACCCAGAATGAGCAGTTCTTC
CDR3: CASSQDTQNEQFF

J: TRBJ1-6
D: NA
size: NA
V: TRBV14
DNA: TGTGCCAGCAGCCGCCCGGGGGTTGGTTCACCCCTCCACTTT
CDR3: CASSRPGVGSPLHF

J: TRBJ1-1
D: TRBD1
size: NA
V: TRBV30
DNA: TGTGCCTGGAGCCGGGACAGGGTCTCGACCACTGAAGCTTTCTTT
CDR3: CAWSRDRVSTTEAFF

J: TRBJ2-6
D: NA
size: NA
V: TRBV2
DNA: TGTGCCAGCAAAGGGGAATCTGGGGCCAACGTCCTGACTTTC
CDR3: CASKGESGANVLTF

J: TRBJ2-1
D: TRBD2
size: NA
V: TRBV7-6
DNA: TGTGCCAGCAGCTTAGGCACTAGCGCTTCCTACAATGAGCAGTTCTTC
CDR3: CASSLGTSASYNEQFF

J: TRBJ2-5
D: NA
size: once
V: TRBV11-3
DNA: TGTGCCAGCAGCGCCGGAGGGGGAGAGACCCAGTACTTC
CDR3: CASSAGGGETQYF

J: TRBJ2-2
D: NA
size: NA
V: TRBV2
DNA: TGTGCCAGCAGGAAGGCGAGGGAGTATGGCACCGGGGAGCTGTTTTTT
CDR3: CASRKAREYGTGELFF

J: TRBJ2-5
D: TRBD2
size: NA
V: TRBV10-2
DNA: TGCGCCAGCAGTGAAGGACTAGCGGGATCCGAGACCCAGTACTTC
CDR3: CASSEGLAGSETQYF

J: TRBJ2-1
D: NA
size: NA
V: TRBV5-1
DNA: TGCGCCAGCAGCCTCTCCAGGGGTGAGCAGTTCTTC
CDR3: CASSLSRGEQFF

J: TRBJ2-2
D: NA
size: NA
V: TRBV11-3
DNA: TGTGCCAGCAGCTTAGGGGGAGTGAACACCGGGGAGCTGTTTTTT
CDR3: CASSLGGVNTGELFF

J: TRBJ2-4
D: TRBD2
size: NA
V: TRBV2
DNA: TGTGCCAGCGGGGGACTAGCGGGAGTACCCGTTGCCAAAAACATTCAGTACTTC
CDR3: CASGGLAGVPVAKNIQYF

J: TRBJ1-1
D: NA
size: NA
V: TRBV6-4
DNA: TGTGCCAGCAGTCGCGAAGCATACCCGAACACTGAAGCTTTCTTT
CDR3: CASSREAYPNTEAFF

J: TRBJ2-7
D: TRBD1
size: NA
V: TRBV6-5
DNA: TGTGCCAGCAGTAACAGGGGGCGAACCTACGAGCAGTACTTC
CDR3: CASSNRGRTYEQYF

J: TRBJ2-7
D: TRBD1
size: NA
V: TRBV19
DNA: TGTGCCAGTAGCATACTACCGGCAGGGGGCTACGAGCAGTACTTC
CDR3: CASSILPAGGYEQYF

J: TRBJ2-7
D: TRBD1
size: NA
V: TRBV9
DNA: TGTGCCAGCAGCGTAGCTGGGGGACAGATCAACGAGCAGTACTTC
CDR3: CASSVAGGQINEQYF

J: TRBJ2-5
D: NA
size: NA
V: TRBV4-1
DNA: TGCGCCAGCAGCCGCCCGGAGGCAGGGACACAAGAGACCCAGTACTTC
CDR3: CASSRPEAGTQETQYF

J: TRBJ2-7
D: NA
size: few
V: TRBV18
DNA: TGTGCCAGCTCACCAACTACAGGGAGAAGCGGCTCCTACGAGCAGTACTTC
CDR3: CASSPTTGRSGSYEQYF

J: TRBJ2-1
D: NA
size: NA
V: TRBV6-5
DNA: TGTGCCAGCAGCAATCCGGGGGAGCAGTTCTTC
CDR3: CASSNPGEQFF

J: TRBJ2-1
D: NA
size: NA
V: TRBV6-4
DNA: TGTGCCAGCGCCCGGGACGTATCCCAATACTCCTACAATGAGCAGTTCTTC
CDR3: CASARDVSQYSYNEQFF

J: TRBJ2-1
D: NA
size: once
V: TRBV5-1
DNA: TGCGCCAGCAGCTTGGTGGCAGGGTTTAACAATGAGCAGTTCTTC
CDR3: CASSLVAGFNNEQFF

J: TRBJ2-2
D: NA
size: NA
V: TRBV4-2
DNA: TGTGCCAGCAGCCAAGATGGGGTAGGGCTGTTTTTT
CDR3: CASSQDGVGLFF

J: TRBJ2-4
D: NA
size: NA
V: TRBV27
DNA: TGTGCCAGCACCGCACTAGACGCAGGAGCCAAAAACATTCAGTACTTC
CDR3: CASTALDAGAKNIQYF

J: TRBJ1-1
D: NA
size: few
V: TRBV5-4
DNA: TGTGCCAGCAGCTTGCAGGGCCAGGGGATGAACACTGAAGCTTTCTTT
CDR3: CASSLQGQGMNTEAFF

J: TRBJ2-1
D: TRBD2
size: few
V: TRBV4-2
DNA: TGTGCCAGCAGCCCCGGGGCAGGGACTAGCGGGAGCGGTACCTACAATGAGCAGTTCTTC
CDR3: CASSPGAGTSGSGTYNEQFF

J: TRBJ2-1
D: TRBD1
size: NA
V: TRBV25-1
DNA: TGTGCCAGGGGTTTTGGGACAGGGGTCTTCTCCTACAATGAGCAGTTCTTC
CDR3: CARGFGTGVFSYNEQFF

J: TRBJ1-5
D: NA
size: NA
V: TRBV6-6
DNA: TGTGCCAGCAGTTACGCGACGGGATATAGCAATCAGCCCCAGCATTTT
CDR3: CASSYATGYSNQPQHF

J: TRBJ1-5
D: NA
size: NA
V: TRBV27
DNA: TGTGCCAGCAGTACCGGGCTTTATCAGCCCCAGCATTTT
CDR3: CASSTGLYQPQHF

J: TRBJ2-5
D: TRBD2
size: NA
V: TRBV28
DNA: TGTGCCAGCAATAGGGAGGGCCAAGAGACCCAGTACTTC
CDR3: CASNREGQETQYF

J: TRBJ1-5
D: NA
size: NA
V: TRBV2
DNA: TGTGCCAGCAGTTCCGGACAGAGCAATCAGCCCCAGCATTTT
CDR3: CASSSGQSNQPQHF

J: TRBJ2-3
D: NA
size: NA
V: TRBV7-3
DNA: TGTGCCAGCAGCTCCACCTACACAGATACGCAGTATTTT
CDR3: CASSSTYTDTQYF

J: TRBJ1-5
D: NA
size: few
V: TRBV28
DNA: TGTGCCAGCAGTTTACAGGTTCAGCCCCAGCATTTT
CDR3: CASSLQVQPQHF

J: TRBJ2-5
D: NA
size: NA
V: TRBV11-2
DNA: TGTGCCAGCAGCCGTGCGTCGGGGGCTGTAGAGACCCAGTACTTC
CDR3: CASSRASGAVETQYF

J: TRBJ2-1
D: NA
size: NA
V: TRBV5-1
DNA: TGCGCCAGCAGCGAGGATGTAGCCCCCAATGAGCAGTTCTTC
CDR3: CASSEDVAPNEQFF